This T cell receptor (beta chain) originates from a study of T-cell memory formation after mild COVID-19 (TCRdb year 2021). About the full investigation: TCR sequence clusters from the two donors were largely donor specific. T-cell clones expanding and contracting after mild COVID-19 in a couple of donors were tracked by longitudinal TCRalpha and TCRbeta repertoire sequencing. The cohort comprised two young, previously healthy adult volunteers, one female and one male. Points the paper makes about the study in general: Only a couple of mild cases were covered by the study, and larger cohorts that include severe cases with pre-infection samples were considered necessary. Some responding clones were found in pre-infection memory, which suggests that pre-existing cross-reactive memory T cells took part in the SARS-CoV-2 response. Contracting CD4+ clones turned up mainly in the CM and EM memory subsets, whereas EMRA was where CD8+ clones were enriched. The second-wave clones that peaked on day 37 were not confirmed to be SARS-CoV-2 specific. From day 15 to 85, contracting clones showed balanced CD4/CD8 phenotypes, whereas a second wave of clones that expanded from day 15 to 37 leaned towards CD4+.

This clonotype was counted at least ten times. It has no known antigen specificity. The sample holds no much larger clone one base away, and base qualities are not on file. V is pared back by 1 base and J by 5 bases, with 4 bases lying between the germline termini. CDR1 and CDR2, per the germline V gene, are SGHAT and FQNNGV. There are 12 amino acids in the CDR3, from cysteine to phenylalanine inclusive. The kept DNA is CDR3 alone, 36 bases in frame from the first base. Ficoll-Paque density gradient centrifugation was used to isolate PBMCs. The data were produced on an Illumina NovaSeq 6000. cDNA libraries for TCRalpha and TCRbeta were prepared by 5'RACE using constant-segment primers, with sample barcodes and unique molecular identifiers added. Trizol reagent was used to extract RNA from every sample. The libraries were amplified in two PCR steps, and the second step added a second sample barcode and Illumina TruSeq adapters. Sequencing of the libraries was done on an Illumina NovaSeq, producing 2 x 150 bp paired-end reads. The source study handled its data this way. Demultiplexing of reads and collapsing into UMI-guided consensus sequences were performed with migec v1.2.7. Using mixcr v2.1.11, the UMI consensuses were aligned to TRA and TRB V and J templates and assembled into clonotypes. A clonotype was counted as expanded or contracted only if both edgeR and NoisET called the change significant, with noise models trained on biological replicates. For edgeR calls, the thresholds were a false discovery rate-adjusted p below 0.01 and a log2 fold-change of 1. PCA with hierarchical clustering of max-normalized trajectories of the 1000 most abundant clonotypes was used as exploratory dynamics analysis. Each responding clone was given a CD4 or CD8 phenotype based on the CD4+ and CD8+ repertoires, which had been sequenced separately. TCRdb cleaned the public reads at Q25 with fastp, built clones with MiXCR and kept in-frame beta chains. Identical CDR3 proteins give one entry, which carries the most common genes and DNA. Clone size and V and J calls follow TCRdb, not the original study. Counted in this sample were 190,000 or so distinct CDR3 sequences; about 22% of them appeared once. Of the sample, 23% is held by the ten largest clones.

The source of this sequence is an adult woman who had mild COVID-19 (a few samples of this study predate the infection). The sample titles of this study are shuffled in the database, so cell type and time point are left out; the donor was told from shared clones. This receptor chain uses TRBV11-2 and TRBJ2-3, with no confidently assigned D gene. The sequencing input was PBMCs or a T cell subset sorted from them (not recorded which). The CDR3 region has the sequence CASSLGGDTQYF. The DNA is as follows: TGTGCCAGCAGCTTAGGTGGAGATACGCAGTATTTT.